The entry below gives a single T cell receptor (beta chain) sequence along with its context. Which antigen it targets is not known. Base qualities are not at hand, and no much larger clone is one base apart. V loses 4 bases, J loses 1 base, and the germline ends lie 14 bases apart. Via the germline V gene, CDR1 is MNHEY and CDR2 SVGAGI. Inclusive of the bounding cysteine and phenylalanine, the CDR3 is 16 residues long. Just the 48-base CDR3 DNA is kept, in frame starting at base 1. The CDR3 regions of human TCRbeta chains were analyzed by immunosequencing. The source study handled its data this way. Repertoire TCRs were checked for matches against a reference library of SARS-CoV-2-specific TCRs that had been generated using the MIRA antigen-specificity platform. Breadth meant the fraction of unique TCRs that were SARS-CoV-2-associated, whereas depth meant the fraction of total T cells that were SARS-CoV-2-associated. Using the MIRA data, each spike-specific TCR was mapped to the spike region that the TCR reacts to and placed in a CD4 or CD8 class. Log10-transformed breadth and depth values were compared by one-way ANOVA with Sidak's multiple comparisons tests. In TCRdb, the immuneACCESS table is reduced to in-frame sequences with V and J assigned. These tables do not hold every clone; where another copy was compared, an unresolved V gene accounts for under half, and the others remain unexplained. V, J and clone size reflect that table, while D and trimming were determined from the DNA. The sample table holds about 120,000 clones, of which roughly 90% were seen once. The ten largest account for around 8% of the sample.

These data originate in a study of T cell responses to AZD1222 COVID-19 vaccine (dated by TCRdb to the early 2020s). A note on the overall study: AZD1222 recipients whose second dose came at about 4 weeks and those whose second dose came at about 12 weeks were combined into one group, since spike-specific TCR depth and breadth did not differ between the two schedules. TCR sequencing was performed for fewer than 250 trial participants, of whom about 210 were given two doses of AZD1222 and around 25 were given two doses of MenACWY control vaccine. Trial participants were enrolled into age subgroups of 18-55, 56-69 and 70-plus years, which contained about 150, 27 and 61 TCR-sequenced participants, respectively.

This specimen's time point label, interpreted: baseline before first vaccination. Vaccinee samples were obtained from the UK trials COV001 and COV002, which included a single-blind randomized controlled phase 2/3 trial of AZD1222 (ChAdOx1 nCoV-19) in healthy adults. Trial participant PBMC samples were collected at day 0 and day 28 after the second dose for TCRbeta chain sequencing. The paper as a whole reports these results and caveats: The 56-69-year group was small, and its depth increase did not reach significance, likely because of low power. Epitopes outside the regions mutated in the B.1.351 and B.1.1.7 variants were reportedly recognized by nearly half of the unique spike-specific TCRs. Participants were mostly white British, with more females than males. The authors suggested clonal diversity may have been underestimated. Conclusions about previously exposed vaccinees are limited because only five to seven AZD1222 recipients were SARS-CoV-2 seropositive at baseline. CD4 TCRs associated with the vaccine covered the entire spike protein, and the dominant responses were in regions 160-218 and 743-854. After two AZD1222 doses, both the breadth and the depth of spike-specific TCRs were significantly higher than at day 0 and than in MenACWY recipients. Because no day 14 peak-response samples were available, the repertoires could be characterized only after the peak T cell response.

The source is an adult in good health. Sequenced here: peripheral blood, sampled on day 0 of AZD1222 vaccination. The sequence is built from TRBV6-5 and TRBJ2-1; the D gene cannot be resolved reliably. The CDR3 protein sequence reads: CASSWTGLRSYNEQFF. Read as DNA, the sequence is TGTGCCAGCAGTTGGACCGGCCTTAGGTCCTACAATGAGCAGTTCTTC.